The 29 T cell receptor beta chains below were found in one sample sequenced in a study of T cells in Graves' hyperthyroidism and ophthalmopathy (dated by TCRdb to the late 2010s). Libraries were built with multiplex PCR. Sequencing was carried out with an Illumina HiSeq 2000. The TCR beta CDR3 regions were amplified from RNA transcripts. The TCR CDR3 was subjected to a first round of RT-PCR using the HTBI primer set and the Qiagen OneStep RT-PCR kit. The public reads were quality trimmed at Q25 with fastp and then assembled into clones with MiXCR by TCRdb, keeping productive beta chains. Each entry merges the rows of one CDR3 protein and shows their most common DNA and genes. In this sample the table shows approximately 610,000 distinct CDR3 sequences, roughly a sixth of which occur a single time. The top ten hold about 18% of the sample. The sequenced sample consisted of blood. The receptors derive from a woman aged 18-30 years with Graves' hyperthyroidism.

The sample holds a few counts of this clonotype. The chain recombines TRBV19 with TRBJ1-1; a weak D match, TRBD1 (5 bases). The CDR3 contains 16 residues. Germline assignment: CDR1 LNHDA and CDR2 SQIVND (reference sequence). V was shortened by 7 bases and J by 1 base, with 19 bases between the two germline ends. As DNA, the CDR3 is TGTGCCAGTACGGGCAGGGTCCCTTTGGGGAACACTGAAGCTTTCTTT. Its translation: CASTGRVPLGNTEAFF.

This clonotype occurred many times. The rearrangement uses TRBV4-1 and TRBJ1-2; no definite D call. Germline CDR1 MGHRA, CDR2 YSYEKL. Deletions cut 2 bases from V and 4 bases from J, with 8 bases between. The CDR3 runs 13 residues. CDR3 bases: TGCGCCAGCAGCCAAAGGGATGGCTATGGCTACACCTTC. The encoded protein is CASSQRDGYGYTF.

This clonotype was counted a single time. It may be a read error: a sequence one base away is much more abundant. The rearrangement joins TRBV7-6 to TRBJ2-1, with 9 bases that match TRBD1. Per the germline V gene, CDR1 is SGHVS and CDR2 is FNYEAQ. The CDR3 has 16 residues. The CDR3 DNA sequence: TGTGCCAGCAGCTTACGGGCGGGACAGGGCTACAATGATCAGTTCTTC. Amino acids: CASSLRAGQGYNDQFF. The variable domain in full, completed from reference TRBV7-6 and TRBJ2-1, reads GAGVSQSPRYKVTKRGQDVALRCDPISGHVSLYWYRQALGQGPEFLTYFNYEAQQDKSGLPNDRFSAERPEGSISTLTIQRTEQRDSAMYRCASSLRAGQGYNDQFFGPGTRLTVL.

This clonotype appeared many times. The chain uses TRBV6-1 and TRBJ2-7; 12 nucleotides line up with TRBD1. The CDR3 is made up of 16 amino acids. The V and J ends lost 8 bases and 4 bases, in that order; junction bases with no gene match: 12. Germline values: CDR1 MNHNS, CDR2 SASEGT. This CDR3 is CASRTGRGQGAYEQYF. DNA of the CDR3: TGTGCCAGCCGGACAGGGAGGGGACAGGGGGCTTACGAGCAGTACTTC.

This clonotype appeared a few times. One base away lies a much larger clone, so this may be a sequencing read error. V usage is TRBV12-3 or TRBV12-4 and J usage is TRBJ2-7; TRBD1 agrees at 9 bases. The length of the CDR3 is 14 residues. The trim removed 5 bases at V and 4 bases at J, leaving 6 bases unmatched. CDR3: CASSLDRGVYEQYF. Here the CDR3 DNA reads TGTGCCAGCAGTCTCGACAGGGGGGTGTACGAGCAGTACTTC.

V and J are TRBV14 and TRBJ2-7; either TRBD1 or TRBD2 may supply D (5 bases each). The CDR3 has 15 amino acids. CDR1 and CDR2 (germline): SGHDN, FVKESK. V dropped 0 bases and J dropped 3 bases, with 12 bases sitting between them. CDR3 in amino acids: CASSQDLRGYYEQYF. CDR3 DNA sequence: TGTGCCAGCAGCCAAGATCTCCGGGGCTACTACGAGCAGTACTTC.

Regarding this clonotype: A much larger clone is a single base away; this may be a read error. The gene calls are TRBV5-1 and TRBJ2-7, with 9 nucleotides matching TRBD1. V dropped 6 bases and J dropped 9; count of bases not matched to a gene: 13. The CDR3 contains 14 residues. CDR1 and CDR2 (germline): SGHRS, YFSETQ. CDR3 sequence reads: CASNQGTGTRGQYF. The CDR3 DNA is TGCGCCAGCAACCAGGGGACAGGGACCCGCGGGCAGTACTTC.

This clonotype was counted only a few times. This chain joins TRBV11-3 and TRBJ2-2; no clear D gene. In germline, CDR1 is SGHNT, CDR2 YENEEA. Trimming left V 4 bases short and J 2 bases short, with 11 bases between. This CDR3 region has 15 residues. CDR3 region: CASSSRHVNTGELFF. The CDR3 DNA follows: TGTGCCAGCAGCTCACGACACGTAAACACCGGGGAGCTGTTTTTT.

The gene calls are TRBV6-2 or TRBV6-3 and TRBJ1-2; TRBD1 matches 11 bases. The CDR3 contains 18 residues. Germline CDR1 is MNHEY and CDR2 is SVGEGT. V gave up 4 bases and J gave up 4 bases; unmatched junction bases: 14. CDR3 bases: TGTGCCAGCAGTTCTCTGATCGGACAGGGGGCGCGAGGCTATGGCTACACCTTC. This codes for CASSSLIGQGARGYGYTF.

As for this clonotype: One base away lies a much larger clone, so this may be a sequencing read error. This chain uses TRBV12-3 or TRBV12-4 with TRBJ2-3; no clear D. This CDR3 contains 11 residues. The CDR3 sequence: CASSFFDTRYF. In DNA, the CDR3 is TGTGCCAGCAGTTTTTTCGATACGCGGTATTTT.

Many counts were recorded for this clonotype. This chain links TRBV15 with TRBJ2-5; D may be TRBD2 (5 bases). The CDR3 is 17 residues long. Between the trimmed V and J ends, which lost 0 bases and 5 bases, there was a span of 19 bases. CDR1 and CDR2 from the germline V gene are LNHNV and YYDKDF (reference sequence). CDR3 DNA: TGTGCCACCAGCAGAGAAAGAGCGGTCCGAGTGGAGGAGACCCAGTACTTC. The encoded protein is CATSRERAVRVEETQYF.

Note on this clonotype: A much larger clone differs by one base, so this may be a read error. V is TRBV14 and J is TRBJ2-1, with 11 positions matching TRBD2. Losses at the gene ends were 2 bases for V and 10 bases for J; bases not matched to a gene: 4. The V gene's germline CDR1 is SGHDN and CDR2 FVKESK. The CDR3 runs 14 residues. The CDR3 nucleotides are TGTGCCAGCAGCCAACTAGCGGGAGGCTACGAGCAGTTCTTC. Translating it yields CASSQLAGGYEQFF.

The sample holds a few counts of this clonotype. The V call is TRBV6-2 or TRBV6-3, the J call TRBJ2-1, with D perhaps matching TRBD1 or TRBD2 (5 bases each). The germline V and J ends were trimmed by 4 bases and 3 bases, with 16 bases remaining between them. The CDR3 is made up of 16 amino acids. The germline V gene has CDR1 MNHEY and CDR2 SVGEGT. The CDR3 loop reads CASSSLGRVLYNEQFF. Here the CDR3 DNA reads TGTGCCAGCAGTTCCCTGGGGCGGGTTCTCTACAATGAGCAGTTCTTC.

This clonotype was found a few times. The V call is TRBV13, the J call TRBJ2-2, with 7 bases matching TRBD1. The V gene's germline CDR1 is PRHDT and CDR2 FYEKMQ (reference sequence). The CDR3 length is 15 residues. V dropped 3 bases and J dropped 3; count of bases not matched to a gene: 4. DNA of the CDR3: TGTGCCAGCAGCTTGTCGACAGGGTACACCGGGGAGCTGTTTTTT. It is translated as CASSLSTGYTGELFF.

The sample holds many counts of this clonotype. The chain recombines TRBV7-3 with TRBJ2-5, with 8 bases matching TRBD2. Trimming removed 2 bases from V and 0 bases from J; junction bases left unmatched: 5. The V gene's germline CDR1 is SGHTA and CDR2 FQGTGA. This CDR3 comprises 16 residues. CDR3 nucleotide sequence: TGTGCCAGCAGCTTATCCGGGGGGGCCTACCAAGAGACCCAGTACTTC. Translating gives CASSLSGGAYQETQYF.

V is TRBV15 and J is TRBJ2-1; D remains unclear. CDR1 is LNHNV and CDR2 is YYDKDF in the germline V gene (reference sequence). Trimming shortened V by 1 base and J by 10 bases, and 11 bases separated the two germline ends. CDR3 length: 13 amino acids. DNA of the CDR3: TGTGCCACCAGCAGAGGGCCGGAAGGGGAGCAGTTCTTC. Its protein product is CATSRGPEGEQFF.

This clonotype appeared a few times. The CDR3 sequence is CASVLAGVTDTQYF. For the CDR3, the DNA is TGTGCCAGCGTACTAGCGGGAGTGACAGATACGCAGTATTTT. The chain couples TRBV6-2 or TRBV6-3 to TRBJ2-3; 11 bases align to TRBD2. CDR1 MNHEY and CDR2 SVGEGT come from the germline V gene. The trim removed 8 bases at V and 3 bases at J, leaving 4 bases unmatched. This CDR3 comprises 14 residues.

This clonotype was found many times. The chain uses TRBV5-1 and TRBJ1-1; D is ambiguous. The CDR3 loop spans 15 amino acids. The germline CDR1 and CDR2 sequences are SGHRS and YFSETQ. Trimming stripped 0 bases from V and 0 bases from J, with 9 bases between. The CDR3 bases are TGCGCCAGCAGCTTGGAGGTGCAGTTGAACACTGAAGCTTTCTTT. Amino acids: CASSLEVQLNTEAFF.

This clonotype was counted at least ten times. The chain has TRBV2 and TRBJ2-3, with TRBD2 matching 7 bases. V dropped 3 bases and J dropped 3; count of bases not matched to a gene: 3. CDR1 is SNHLY, CDR2 FYNNEI, per germline. This CDR3 region has 14 residues. CDR3: CASSDSGRTDTQYF. The CDR3 nucleotides are TGTGCCAGCAGTGATAGCGGGCGTACAGATACGCAGTATTTT.

This clonotype was counted at least ten times. The CDR3 region is CASSPIYGLAGEDVTDTQYF. The CDR3 bases are TGTGCCAGCAGTCCCATTTACGGACTAGCGGGCGAGGACGTCACAGATACGCAGTATTTT. The chain couples TRBV12-3 or TRBV12-4 to TRBJ2-3, with 11 bases lining up with TRBD2. V shed 5 bases and J 2 bases; nucleotides not matched to a gene: 18. CDR3 length equals 20 residues.

This clonotype was observed a few times. V usage is TRBV3-1 and J usage is TRBJ2-7; 10 nucleotides agree with TRBD2. The CDR3 sequence is 18 residues long. J was trimmed by 0 bases and V by 4 bases; bases with no gene match: 12. In germline, CDR1 is LGHDT, CDR2 YNNKEL (reference sequence). In DNA, the CDR3 is TGTGCCAGCAGCCGACTAAACAAAGCGGGAGGGAGCTCCTACGAGCAGTACTTC. This codes for CASSRLNKAGGSSYEQYF.

The table lists this clonotype with a few counts. This sequence joins TRBV7-2 and TRBJ2-3; a weak D match, TRBD1 (7 bases). Germline V gene data show CDR1 as SGHTA and CDR2 as FQGNSA. The CDR3 sequence is 15 residues long. The V end lost 5 bases, the J end lost 2 bases, and 14 bases lay between the germline ends. CDR3 residues: CASSLGGQPTDTQYF. The CDR3 DNA sequence: TGTGCCAGCAGCCTGGGGGGACAGCCCACAGATACGCAGTATTTT. Drawing the rest from reference TRBV7-2 and TRBJ2-3, the complete variable domain is GAGVSQSPSNKVTEKGKDVELRCDPISGHTALYWYRQSLGQGLEFLIYFQGNSAPDKSGLPSDRFSAERTGGSVSTLTIQRTQQEDSAVYLCASSLGGQPTDTQYFGPGTRLTVL.

This clonotype was observed many times. The chain uses TRBV19 and TRBJ2-1; D gene unclear. CDR1 and CDR2 (germline): LNHDA, SQIVND (reference sequence). V was trimmed by 6 bases and J by 0 bases, leaving 15 bases between them. The CDR3 runs to 16 residues. CDR3 residues: CASSWGAVASYNEQFF. The CDR3 region has the DNA TGTGCCAGTAGCTGGGGTGCGGTGGCCTCCTACAATGAGCAGTTCTTC. The full variable domain, its missing parts supplied by reference TRBV19 and TRBJ2-1, is DGGITQSPKYLFRKEGQNVTLSCEQNLNHDAMYWYRQDPGQGLRLIYYSQIVNDFQKGDIAEGYSVSREKKESFPLTVTSAQKNPTAFYLCASSWGAVASYNEQFFGPGTRLTVL.

This clonotype has ten or more counts. This chain links TRBV20-1 with TRBJ1-5; D perhaps matches TRBD1 (6 bases). Germline values: CDR1 DFQATT, CDR2 SNEGSKA (reference sequence). The ends were cut back, 6 bases at V and 0 bases at J, with 12 bases in the middle. This CDR3 has 14 residues. The CDR3 nucleotides are TGCAGTGCGAAGAGGGGGAATAGCAATCAGCCCCAGCATTTT. Protein product: CSAKRGNSNQPQHF.

This clonotype has more than one count but fewer than ten. The chain uses TRBV6-2 or TRBV6-3 and TRBJ2-1, with D perhaps matching TRBD1 (5 bases). The ends were cut back, 5 bases at V and 9 bases at J, with 14 bases in the middle. The CDR3 is 13 amino acids. The germline V gene encodes CDR1 MNHEY and CDR2 SVGEGT. Here the CDR3 DNA reads TGTGCCAGCAGTAGGACCTACAGGTTTGAGCAGTTCTTC. Translated: CASSRTYRFEQFF.

This clonotype has just one count. The chain joins TRBV29-1 to TRBJ2-7; D unclear. Germline loops: CDR1 SQVTM, CDR2 ANQGSEA. V lost 5 bases and J 5 bases, leaving 10 bases between the germline ends. The CDR3 has 11 amino acids. As DNA, the CDR3 is TGCAGCGTTCATAGGGATGACGAGCAGTACTTC. Protein: CSVHRDDEQYF.

This clonotype was counted at least ten times. The rearrangement uses TRBV29-1 and TRBJ1-1, with TRBD1 matching 7 bases. The length of the CDR3 is 14 residues. Germline V gene data show CDR1 as SQVTM and CDR2 as ANQGSEA. With 3 bases clipped from V and 7 bases from J, the junction kept 11 bases outside the gene matches. CDR3 loop: CSVETGRHRLEAFF. The DNA of the CDR3 is TGCAGCGTTGAGACAGGGAGGCACCGCCTTGAAGCTTTCTTT.

In this sample, this clonotype turned up many times. This chain joins TRBV28 and TRBJ2-1; 11 positions agree with TRBD2. Germline V gives CDR1 MDHEN, CDR2 SYDVKM. The CDR3 has 16 residues. J gave up 8 bases and V 3 bases, and 9 bases lay outside the gene matches. The CDR3 nucleotides read TGTGCCAGCAGTTTGCTAATAGCGGGAGGGCCTCATGAGCAGTTCTTC. It specifies CASSLLIAGGPHEQFF.

The CDR3: CASSLFSIQYF. CDR3 DNA: TGTGCCAGCAGTTTATTTAGCATTCAGTACTTC. The chain uses TRBV2 and TRBJ2-4; D is ambiguous. V gave up 5 bases and J gave up 9 bases, with 8 bases separating them. The germline CDR1 and CDR2 sequences are SNHLY and FYNNEI. CDR3 length: 11 amino acids.